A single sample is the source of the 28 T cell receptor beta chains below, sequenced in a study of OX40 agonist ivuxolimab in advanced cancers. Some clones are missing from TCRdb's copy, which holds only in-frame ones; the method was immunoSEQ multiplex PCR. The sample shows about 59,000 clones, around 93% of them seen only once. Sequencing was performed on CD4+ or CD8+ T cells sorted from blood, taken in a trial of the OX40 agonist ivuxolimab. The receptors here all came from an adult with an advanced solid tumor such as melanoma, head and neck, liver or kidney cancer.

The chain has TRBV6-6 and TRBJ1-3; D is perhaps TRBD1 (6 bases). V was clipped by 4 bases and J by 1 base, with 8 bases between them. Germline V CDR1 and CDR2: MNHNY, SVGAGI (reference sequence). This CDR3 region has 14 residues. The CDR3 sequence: CASSLTGSGNTIYF. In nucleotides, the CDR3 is TGTGCCAGCAGTTTAACAGGGTCTGGAAACACCATATATTTT.

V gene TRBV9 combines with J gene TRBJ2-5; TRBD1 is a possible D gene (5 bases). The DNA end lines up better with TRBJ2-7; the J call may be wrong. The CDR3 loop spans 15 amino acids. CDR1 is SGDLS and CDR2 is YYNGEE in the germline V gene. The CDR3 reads CASSVDTHRSYEQYF. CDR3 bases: TGTGCCAGCAGCGTGGACACACACCGCTCCTACGAGCAGTACTTC.

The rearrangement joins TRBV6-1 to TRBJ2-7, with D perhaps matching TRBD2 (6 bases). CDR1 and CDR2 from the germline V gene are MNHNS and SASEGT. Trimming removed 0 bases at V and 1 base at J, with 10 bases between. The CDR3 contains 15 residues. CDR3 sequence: CASSEAPGTSYEQYV. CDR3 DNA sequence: TGTGCCAGCAGTGAAGCACCGGGGACTTCCTACGAGCAGTACGTC.

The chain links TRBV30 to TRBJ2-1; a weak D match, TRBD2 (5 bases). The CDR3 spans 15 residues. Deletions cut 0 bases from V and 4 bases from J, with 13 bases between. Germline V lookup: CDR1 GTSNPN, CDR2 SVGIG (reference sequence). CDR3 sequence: CAWSVLGSAYNEQFF. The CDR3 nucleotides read TGTGCCTGGAGTGTACTAGGTAGCGCATACAATGAGCAGTTCTTC. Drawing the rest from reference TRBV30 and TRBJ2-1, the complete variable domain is SQTIHQWPATLVQPVGSPLSLECTVEGTSNPNLYWYRQAAGRGLQLLFYSVGIGQISSEVPQNLSASRPQDRQFILSSKKLLLSDSGFYLCAWSVLGSAYNEQFFGPGTRLTVL.

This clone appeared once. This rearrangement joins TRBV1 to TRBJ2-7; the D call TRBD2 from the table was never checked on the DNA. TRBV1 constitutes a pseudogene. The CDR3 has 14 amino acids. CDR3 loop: CTSCWTSLRGEQYV. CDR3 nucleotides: TGCACCAGCTGCTGGACTAGCCTACGGGGGGAGCAGTACGTC.

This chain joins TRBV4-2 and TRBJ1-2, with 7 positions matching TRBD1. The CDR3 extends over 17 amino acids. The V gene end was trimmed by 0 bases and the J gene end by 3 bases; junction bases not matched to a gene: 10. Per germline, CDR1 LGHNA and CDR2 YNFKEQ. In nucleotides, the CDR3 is TGTGCCAGCAGCCAAGACGGGACCGGGACAGCCGACTATGGCTACACCTTC. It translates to CASSQDGTGTADYGYTF.

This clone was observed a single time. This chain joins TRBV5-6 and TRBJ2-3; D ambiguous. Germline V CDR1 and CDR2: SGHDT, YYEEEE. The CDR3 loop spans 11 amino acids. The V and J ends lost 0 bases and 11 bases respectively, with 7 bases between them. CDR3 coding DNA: TGTGCCAGCAGCTTGGGTGGGGAGCAGTATTTT. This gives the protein CASSLGGEQYF.

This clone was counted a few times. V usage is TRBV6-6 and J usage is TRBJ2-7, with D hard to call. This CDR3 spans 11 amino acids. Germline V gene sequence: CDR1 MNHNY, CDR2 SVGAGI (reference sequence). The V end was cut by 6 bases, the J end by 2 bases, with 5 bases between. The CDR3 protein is CASRTAYEQYF. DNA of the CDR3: TGTGCCAGCAGAACAGCCTACGAGCAGTACTTC.

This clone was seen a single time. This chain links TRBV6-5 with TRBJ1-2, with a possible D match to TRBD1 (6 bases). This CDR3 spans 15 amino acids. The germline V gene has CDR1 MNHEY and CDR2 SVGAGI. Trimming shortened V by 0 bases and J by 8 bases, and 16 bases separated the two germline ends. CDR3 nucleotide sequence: TGTGCCAGCAGTTACTCATTGGCGGGGGCGGAAGGCTACACCTTC. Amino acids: CASSYSLAGAEGYTF.

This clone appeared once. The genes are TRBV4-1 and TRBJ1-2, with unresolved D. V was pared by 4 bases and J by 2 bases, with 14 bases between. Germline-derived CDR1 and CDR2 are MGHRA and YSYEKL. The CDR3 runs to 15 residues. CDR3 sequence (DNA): TGCGCCAGCAGCCCCGAGGAGGCAGTCAACTATGGCTACACCTTC. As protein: CASSPEEAVNYGYTF.

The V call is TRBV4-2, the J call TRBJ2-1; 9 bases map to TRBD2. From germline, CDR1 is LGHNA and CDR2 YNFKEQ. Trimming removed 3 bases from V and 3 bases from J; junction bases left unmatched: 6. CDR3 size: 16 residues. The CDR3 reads CASSHPAGGVYNEQFF. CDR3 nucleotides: TGTGCCAGCAGCCACCCAGCGGGAGGCGTCTACAATGAGCAGTTCTTC.

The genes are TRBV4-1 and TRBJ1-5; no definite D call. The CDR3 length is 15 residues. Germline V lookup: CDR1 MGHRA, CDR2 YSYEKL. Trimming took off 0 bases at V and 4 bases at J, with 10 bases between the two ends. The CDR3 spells CASSQDQGLNQPQHF. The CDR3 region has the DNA TGCGCCAGCAGCCAAGATCAAGGTTTGAATCAGCCCCAGCATTTT.

The CDR3 DNA reads as TGTGCCAGCAGTTACGATAGGGGGACTGAAGCTTTCTTT. It specifies CASSYDRGTEAFF. V usage is TRBV6-5 and J usage is TRBJ1-1; perhaps TRBD1 as D (6 bases). V was trimmed by 2 bases and J by 5 bases, leaving 9 bases between them. Germline V lookup: CDR1 MNHEY, CDR2 SVGAGI. This CDR3 is built from 13 residues.

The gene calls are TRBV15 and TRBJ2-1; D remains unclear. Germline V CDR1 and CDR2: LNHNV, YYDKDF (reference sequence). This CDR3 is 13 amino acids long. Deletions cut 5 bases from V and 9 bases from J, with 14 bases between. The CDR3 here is CATSYPARVEQFF. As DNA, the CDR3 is TGTGCCACCAGCTATCCAGCCCGGGTTGAGCAGTTCTTC. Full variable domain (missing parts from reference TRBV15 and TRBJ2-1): DAMVIQNPRYQVTQFGKPVTLSCSQTLNHNVMYWYQQKSSQAPKLLFHYYDKDFNNEADTPDNFQSRRPNTSFCFLDIRSPGLGDTAMYLCATSYPARVEQFFGPGTRLTVL.

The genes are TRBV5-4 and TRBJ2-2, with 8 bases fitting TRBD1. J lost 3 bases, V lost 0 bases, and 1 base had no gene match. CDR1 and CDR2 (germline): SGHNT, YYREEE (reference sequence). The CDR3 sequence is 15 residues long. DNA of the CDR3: TGTGCCAGCAGCTTGGGGACAGGGTACACCGGGGAGCTGTTTTTT. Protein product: CASSLGTGYTGELFF.

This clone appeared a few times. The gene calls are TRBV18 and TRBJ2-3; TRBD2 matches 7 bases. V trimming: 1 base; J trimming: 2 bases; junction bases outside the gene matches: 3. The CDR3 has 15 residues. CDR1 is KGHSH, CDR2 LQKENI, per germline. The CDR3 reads CASSPLAGITDTQYF. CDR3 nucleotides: TGTGCCAGCTCACCACTAGCGGGCATCACAGATACGCAGTATTTT. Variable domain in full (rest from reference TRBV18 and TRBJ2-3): NAGVMQNPRHLVRRRGQEARLRCSPMKGHSHVYWYRQLPEEGLKFMVYLQKENIIDESGMPKERFSAEFPKEGPSILRIQQVVRGDSAAYFCASSPLAGITDTQYFGPGTRLTVL.

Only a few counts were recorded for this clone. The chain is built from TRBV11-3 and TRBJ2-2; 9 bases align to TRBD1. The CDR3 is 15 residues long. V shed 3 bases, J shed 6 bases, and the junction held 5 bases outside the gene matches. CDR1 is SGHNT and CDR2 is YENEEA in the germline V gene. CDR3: CASSFRTGVAGELFF. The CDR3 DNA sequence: TGTGCCAGCAGCTTCAGGACAGGGGTTGCCGGGGAGCTGTTTTTT.

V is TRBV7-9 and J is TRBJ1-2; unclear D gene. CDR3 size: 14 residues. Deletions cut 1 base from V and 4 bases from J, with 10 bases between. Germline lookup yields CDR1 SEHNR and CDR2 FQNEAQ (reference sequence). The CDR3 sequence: CASSLVGIGYGYTF. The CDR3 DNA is TGTGCCAGCAGCTTAGTAGGGATCGGCTATGGCTACACCTTC. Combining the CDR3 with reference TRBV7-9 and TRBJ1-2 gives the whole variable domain DTGVSQNPRHKITKRGQNVTFRCDPISEHNRLYWYRQTLGQGPEFLTYFQNEAQLEKSRLLSDRFSAERPKGSFSTLEIQRTEQGDSAMYLCASSLVGIGYGYTFGSGTRLTVV.

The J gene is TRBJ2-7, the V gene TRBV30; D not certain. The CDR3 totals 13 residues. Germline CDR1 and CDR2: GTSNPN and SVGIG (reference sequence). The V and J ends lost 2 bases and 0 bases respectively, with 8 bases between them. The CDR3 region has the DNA TGTGCCTGGAGTCAAGGAACCTCCTACGAGCAGTACTTC. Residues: CAWSQGTSYEQYF.

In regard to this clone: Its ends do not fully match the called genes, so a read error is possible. The CDR3 DNA is TGTGCTAGCAGTCTCGACCCCTCCTATAATTCACCCCTCCACTTT. Its translation is CASSLDPSYNSPLHF. This chain links TRBV7-7 with TRBJ1-6; D is unclear. This CDR3 comprises 15 residues. CDR1 is SSHAT and CDR2 is FNYEAQ in the germline V gene (reference sequence). Complete variable domain (other parts from reference TRBV7-7 and TRBJ1-6): GAGVSQSPRYKVTKRGQDVTLRCDPISSHATLYWYQQALGQGPEFLTYFNYEAQPDKSGLPSDRFSAERPEGSISTLTIQRTEQRDSAMYRCASSLDPSYNSPLHFGNGTRLTVT.

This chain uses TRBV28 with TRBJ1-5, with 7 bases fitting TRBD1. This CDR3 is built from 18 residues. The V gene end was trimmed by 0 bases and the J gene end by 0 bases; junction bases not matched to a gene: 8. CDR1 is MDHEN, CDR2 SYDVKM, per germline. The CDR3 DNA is TGTGCCAGCAGTTTATGGCCAGGGGGTTTTGCTAGCAATCAGCCCCAGCATTTT. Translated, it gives CASSLWPGGFASNQPQHF.

CDR3: CASSHRQGIGSPLHF. The CDR3, as DNA: TGCGCCAGCAGCCATCGACAGGGGATTGGTTCACCCCTCCACTTT. V usage is TRBV4-1 and J usage is TRBJ1-6; 8 nucleotides match TRBD1. V shed 3 bases, J shed 9 bases, and the junction held 7 bases outside the gene matches. CDR3 length equals 15 residues. Germline CDR1 is MGHRA and CDR2 is YSYEKL.

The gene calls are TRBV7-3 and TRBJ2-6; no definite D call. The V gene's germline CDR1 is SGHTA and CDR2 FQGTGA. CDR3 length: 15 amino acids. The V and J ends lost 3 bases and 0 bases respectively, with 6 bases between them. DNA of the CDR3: TGTGCCAGCAGCTTGGGCTTCTCTGGGGCCAACGTCCTGACTTTC. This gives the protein CASSLGFSGANVLTF. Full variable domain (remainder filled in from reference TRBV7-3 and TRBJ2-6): GAGVSQTPSNKVTEKGKYVELRCDPISGHTALYWYRQSLGQGPEFLIYFQGTGAADDSGLPNDRFFAVRPEGSVSTLKIQRTERGDSAVYLCASSLGFSGANVLTFGAGSRLTVL.

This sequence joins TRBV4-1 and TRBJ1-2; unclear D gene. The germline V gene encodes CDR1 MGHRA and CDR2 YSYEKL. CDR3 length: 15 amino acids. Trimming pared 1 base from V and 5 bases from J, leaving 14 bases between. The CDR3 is CASSQGRTLGYGYTF. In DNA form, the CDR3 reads TGCGCCAGCAGCCAAGGGAGGACGCTCGGGTATGGCTACACCTTC.

CDR3 sequence (DNA): TGTGCCAGCAGCGTAGGAATAACTAGCACAGATACGCAGTATTTT. Encoded protein: CASSVGITSTDTQYF. The chain links TRBV9 to TRBJ2-3; D is uncertain. V lost 0 bases, J lost 0 bases, and 8 bases lay in between. CDR1 and CDR2 (germline): SGDLS, YYNGEE. The CDR3 contains 15 residues.

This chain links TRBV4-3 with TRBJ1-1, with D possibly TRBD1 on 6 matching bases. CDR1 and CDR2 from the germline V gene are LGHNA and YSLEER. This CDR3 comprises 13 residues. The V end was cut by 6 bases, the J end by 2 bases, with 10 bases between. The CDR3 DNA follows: TGCGCCAGCAGTTGGACAGCAAACACTGAAGCTTTCTTT. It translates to CASSWTANTEAFF.

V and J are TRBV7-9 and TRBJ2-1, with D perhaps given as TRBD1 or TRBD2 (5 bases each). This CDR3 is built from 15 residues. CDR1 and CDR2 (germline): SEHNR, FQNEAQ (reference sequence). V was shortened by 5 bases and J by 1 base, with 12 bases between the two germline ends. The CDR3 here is CASSPRGGSYNEQFF. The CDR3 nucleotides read TGTGCCAGCAGCCCTAGGGGCGGGTCCTACAATGAGCAGTTCTTC.

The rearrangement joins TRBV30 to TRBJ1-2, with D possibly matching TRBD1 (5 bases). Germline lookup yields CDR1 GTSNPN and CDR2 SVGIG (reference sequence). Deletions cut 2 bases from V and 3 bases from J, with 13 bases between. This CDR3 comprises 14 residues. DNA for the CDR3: TGTGCCTGGAGTTGGGGGGGGGACGACTATGGCTACACCTTC. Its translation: CAWSWGGDDYGYTF.